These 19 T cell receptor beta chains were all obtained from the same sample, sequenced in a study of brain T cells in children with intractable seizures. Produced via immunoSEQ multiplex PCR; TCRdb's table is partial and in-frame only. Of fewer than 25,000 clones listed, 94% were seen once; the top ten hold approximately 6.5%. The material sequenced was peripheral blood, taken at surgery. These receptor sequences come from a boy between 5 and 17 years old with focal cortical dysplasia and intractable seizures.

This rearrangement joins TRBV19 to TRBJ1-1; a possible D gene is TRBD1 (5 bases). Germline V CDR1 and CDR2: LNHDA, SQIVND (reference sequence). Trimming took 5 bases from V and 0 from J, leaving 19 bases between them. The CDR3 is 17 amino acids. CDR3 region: CASSEWGWEGMNTEAFF. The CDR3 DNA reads TGTGCCAGTAGTGAGTGGGGCTGGGAGGGAATGAACACTGAAGCTTTCTTT.

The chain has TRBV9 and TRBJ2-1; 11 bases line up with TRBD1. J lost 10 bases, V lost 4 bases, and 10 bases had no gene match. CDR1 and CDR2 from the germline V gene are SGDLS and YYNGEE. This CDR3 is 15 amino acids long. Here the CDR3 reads CASSQPDRGRIEQFF. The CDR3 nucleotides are TGTGCCAGCAGCCAACCGGACAGGGGGCGGATCGAGCAGTTCTTC.

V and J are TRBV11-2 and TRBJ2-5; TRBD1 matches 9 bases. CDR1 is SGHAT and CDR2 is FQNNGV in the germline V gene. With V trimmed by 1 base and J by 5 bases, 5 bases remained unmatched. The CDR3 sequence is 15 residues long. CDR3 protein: CASSLGDRDRETQYF. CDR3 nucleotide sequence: TGTGCCAGCAGCTTAGGGGACAGGGATCGGGAGACCCAGTACTTC.

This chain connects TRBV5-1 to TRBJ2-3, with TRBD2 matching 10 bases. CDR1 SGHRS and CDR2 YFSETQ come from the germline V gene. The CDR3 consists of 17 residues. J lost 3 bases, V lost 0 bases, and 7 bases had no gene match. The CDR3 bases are TGCGCCAGCAGCTTGGGGTCTAGCGGGGGCTTTACAGATACGCAGTATTTT. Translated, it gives CASSLGSSGGFTDTQYF.

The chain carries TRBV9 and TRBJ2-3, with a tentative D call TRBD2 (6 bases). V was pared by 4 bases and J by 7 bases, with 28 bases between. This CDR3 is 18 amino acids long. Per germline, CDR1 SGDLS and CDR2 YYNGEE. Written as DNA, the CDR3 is TGTGCCAGCAGCACCCCTGGGGTAGCGGCTAGCAAGCGGCATACGCAGTATTTT. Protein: CASSTPGVAASKRHTQYF.

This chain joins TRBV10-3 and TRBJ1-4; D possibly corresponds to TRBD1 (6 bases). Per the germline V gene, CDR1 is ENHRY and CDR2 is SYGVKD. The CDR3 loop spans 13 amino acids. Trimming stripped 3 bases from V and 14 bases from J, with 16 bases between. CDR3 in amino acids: CAISDSGSGDLFF. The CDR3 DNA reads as TGTGCCATCAGTGACTCCGGATCAGGGGATCTGTTTTTT.

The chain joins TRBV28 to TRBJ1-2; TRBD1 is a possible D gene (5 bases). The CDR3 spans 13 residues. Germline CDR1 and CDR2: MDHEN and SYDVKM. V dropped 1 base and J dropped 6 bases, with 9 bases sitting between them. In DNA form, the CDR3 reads TGTGCCAGCAGTTTATCGCAGGGCCATGGCTACACCTTC. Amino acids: CASSLSQGHGYTF.

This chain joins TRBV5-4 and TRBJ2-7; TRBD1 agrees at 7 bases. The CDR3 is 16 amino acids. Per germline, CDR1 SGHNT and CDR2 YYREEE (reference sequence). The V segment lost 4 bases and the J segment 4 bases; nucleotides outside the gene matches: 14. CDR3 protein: CASSLRSYGTEYEQYF. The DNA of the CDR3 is TGTGCCAGCAGCCTAAGAAGTTACGGGACAGAGTACGAGCAGTACTTC.

The CDR3 loop is CASSQLGLAGVETQYF. In nucleotides, the CDR3 is TGCGCCAGCAGCCAATTAGGACTAGCGGGAGTTGAGACCCAGTACTTC. V is TRBV4-1 and J is TRBJ2-5, with 13 bases matching TRBD2. The CDR3 is 16 residues long. Trimming at V came to 2 bases and at J to 5 bases, leaving 5 bases not matched to a gene. Per the germline V gene, CDR1 is MGHRA and CDR2 is YSYEKL.

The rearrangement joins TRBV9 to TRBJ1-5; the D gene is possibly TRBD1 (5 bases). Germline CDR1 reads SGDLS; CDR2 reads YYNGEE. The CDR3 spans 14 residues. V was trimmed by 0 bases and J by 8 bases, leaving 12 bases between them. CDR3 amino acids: CASSVGGGWEPQHF. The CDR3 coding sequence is TGTGCCAGCAGCGTAGGCGGGGGATGGGAGCCCCAGCATTTT.

The CDR3 DNA reads as TGCAGCGTTGTGAAGCCCGGGGGCACAGATACGCAGTATTTT. Amino acid sequence: CSVVKPGGTDTQYF. The chain is built from TRBV29-1 and TRBJ2-3; D may be TRBD2 (5 bases). The CDR3 has 14 amino acids. CDR1 SQVTM and CDR2 ANQGSEA come from the germline V gene. Trimming removed 4 bases from V and 1 base from J, with 12 bases in between.

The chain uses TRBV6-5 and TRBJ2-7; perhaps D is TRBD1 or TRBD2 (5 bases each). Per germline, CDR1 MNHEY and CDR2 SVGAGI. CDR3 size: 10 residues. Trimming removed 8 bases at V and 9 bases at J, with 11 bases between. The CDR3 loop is CASGWDPQYF. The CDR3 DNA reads TGTGCCAGCGGCTGGGACCCGCAGTACTTC.

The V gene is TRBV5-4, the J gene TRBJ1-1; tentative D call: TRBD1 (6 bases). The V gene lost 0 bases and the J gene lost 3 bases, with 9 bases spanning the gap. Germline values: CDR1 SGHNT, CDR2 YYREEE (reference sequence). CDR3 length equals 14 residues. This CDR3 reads CASSLEGGDTEAFF. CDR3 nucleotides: TGTGCCAGCAGCTTGGAAGGGGGGGACACTGAAGCTTTCTTT.

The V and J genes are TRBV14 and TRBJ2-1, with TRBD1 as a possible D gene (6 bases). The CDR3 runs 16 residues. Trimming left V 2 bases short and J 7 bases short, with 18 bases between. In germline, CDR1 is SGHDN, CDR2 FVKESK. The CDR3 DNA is TGTGCCAGCAGCCAATTGGGGCAGGGGTTTTGGAATGAGCAGTTCTTC. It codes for CASSQLGQGFWNEQFF.

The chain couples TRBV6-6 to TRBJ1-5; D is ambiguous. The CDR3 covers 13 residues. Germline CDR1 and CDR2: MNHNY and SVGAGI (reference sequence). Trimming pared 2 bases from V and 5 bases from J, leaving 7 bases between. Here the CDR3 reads CASSYPGDQPQHF. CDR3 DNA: TGTGCCAGCAGTTACCCCGGGGATCAGCCCCAGCATTTT.

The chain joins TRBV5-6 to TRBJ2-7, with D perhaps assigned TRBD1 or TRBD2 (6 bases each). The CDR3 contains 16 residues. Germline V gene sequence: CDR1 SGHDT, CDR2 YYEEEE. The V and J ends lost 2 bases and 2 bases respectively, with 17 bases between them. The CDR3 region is CASSLIGGLRTYEQYF. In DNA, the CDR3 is TGTGCCAGCAGCTTAATTGGGGGGCTGCGAACCTACGAGCAGTACTTC.

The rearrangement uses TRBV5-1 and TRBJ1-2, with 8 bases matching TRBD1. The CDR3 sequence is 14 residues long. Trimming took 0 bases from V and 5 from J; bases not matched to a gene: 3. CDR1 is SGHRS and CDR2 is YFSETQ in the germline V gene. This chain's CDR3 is CASSLGTGRYGYTF. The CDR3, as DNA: TGCGCCAGCAGCTTGGGGACAGGGCGGTATGGCTACACCTTC.

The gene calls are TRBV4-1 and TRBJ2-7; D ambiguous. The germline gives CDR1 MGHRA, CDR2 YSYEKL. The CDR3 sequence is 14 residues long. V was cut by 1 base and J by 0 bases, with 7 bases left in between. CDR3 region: CASSQVSGSYEQYF. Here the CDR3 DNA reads TGCGCCAGCAGCCAAGTGTCCGGCTCCTACGAGCAGTACTTC.

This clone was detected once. The CDR3 nucleotides are TGCGCCAGCAGCCGGACGGACGGGACAGAAGCTTTCTTT. Translation: CASSRTDGTEAFF. The rearrangement uses TRBV5-1 and TRBJ1-1, with TRBD1 as a possible D gene (6 bases). The CDR3 spans 13 residues. The V gene lost 4 bases and the J gene lost 8 bases, with 15 bases spanning the gap. Germline CDR1 reads SGHRS; CDR2 reads YFSETQ. Drawing the rest from reference TRBV5-1 and TRBJ1-1, the complete variable domain is KAGVTQTPRYLIKTRGQQVTLSCSPISGHRSVSWYQQTPGQGLQFLFEYFSETQRNKGNFPGRFSGRQFSNSRSEMNVSTLELGDSALYLCASSRTDGTEAFFGQGTRLTVV.